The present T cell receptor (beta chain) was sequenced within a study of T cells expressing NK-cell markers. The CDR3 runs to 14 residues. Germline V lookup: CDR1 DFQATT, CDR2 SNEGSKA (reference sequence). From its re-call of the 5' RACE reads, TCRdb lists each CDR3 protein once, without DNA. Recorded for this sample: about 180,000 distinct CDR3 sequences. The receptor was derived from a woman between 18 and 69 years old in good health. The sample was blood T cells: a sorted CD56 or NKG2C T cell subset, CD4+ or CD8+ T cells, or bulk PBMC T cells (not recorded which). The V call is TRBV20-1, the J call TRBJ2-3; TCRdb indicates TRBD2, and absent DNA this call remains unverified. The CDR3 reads CSALLAGVTDTQYF.